The rows below give T cell receptor beta chains drawn from one sample of a study of siplizumab effects on memory and regulatory T cells. Profiling relied on immunoSEQ multiplex PCR, and the TCRdb table lists in-frame clones only, not all of them. The sample lists about 97,000 clones, 92% occurring once. Material: CD4+ T cells sorted from blood. All receptors derive from a human donor in good health. Each CDR3 is given with its conserved first and last residue. Each record gives: V gene, J gene, CDR3 protein.

TRBV25-1	TRBJ2-7	CASSPRLGTYEQYF
TRBV5-1	TRBJ2-1	CASSLGSGSLNEQFF
TRBV14	TRBJ2-1	CASSQGLAGIVISYNEQFF
TRBV10-1	TRBJ2-2	CASSDMGGSGELFF
TRBV28	TRBJ1-5	CASSLRPPGRDNQPQHF
TRBV9	TRBJ2-1	CASSVRTSGVYEQFF
TRBV19	TRBJ1-1	CASSIAGVGTEAFF
TRBV2	TRBJ2-2	CADKVREGTGELFF
TRBV5-1	TRBJ2-5	CASSLTGEGETQYF
TRBV28	TRBJ2-2	CASSFPRWSGELFF
TRBV6-1	TRBJ2-5	CASSGQTGGLETQYF
TRBV19	TRBJ2-1	CASSTVGTVYNEQFF
TRBV5-1	TRBJ1-1	CASRRDRGTEAFF
TRBV30	TRBJ1-4	CAWSATNEKLFF
TRBV27	TRBJ2-7	CASRIADRGYEQYF
TRBV9	TRBJ1-3	CASSPQGFSGNTIYF
TRBV6-1	TRBJ1-5	CASSWGHPEQPQHF
TRBV28	-	CASRVGDRGFHEQYF
TRBV10-1	TRBJ2-5	CASSTSGRVETQYF
TRBV27	TRBJ2-4	CASSRGTKNIQYF
TRBV29-1	TRBJ2-1	CSVPNSRLSSYNEQFF
TRBV5-4	TRBJ1-2	CASSDRGGTGYGYTF
TRBV5-1	TRBJ2-7	CASSVAESYEQYF
TRBV28	TRBJ2-5	CASSSPEAGGPPGTQYF
TRBV28	TRBJ2-1	CASSYERELNEQFF
TRBV6-5	TRBJ2-1	CASSIDRAFVNEQFF
TRBV2	TRBJ1-1	CASRGQMNTEAFF
TRBV10-2	TRBJ2-7	CASSTTGGEQYF
TRBV29-1	TRBJ2-7	CSVTTSGSLYEQYF
TRBV6-1	TRBJ1-1	CASSVQGNTEAFF
TRBV19	TRBJ1-5	CASSIEGRGWDQPQHF
TRBV5-4	TRBJ2-6	CASSLGHGANVLTF
TRBV18	TRBJ1-1	CASSPAGREAFF
TRBV14	TRBJ2-7	CASSQVFGEQYF
TRBV23-1	TRBJ2-1	CASSHGTSGRVWDEQFF
TRBV27	TRBJ2-7	CASTQRGTYEQYF
TRBV2	TRBJ2-1	CASIALPLRNEQFF
TRBV5-1	TRBJ2-7	CASSRSTSGYEQYF
TRBV30	TRBJ1-1	CACNPAGAEAFF
TRBV28	TRBJ2-5	CASSPAPGLAGVKETQYF